The 23 T cell receptor beta chains given below trace back to one sample, sequenced in a study of metastatic and nonmetastatic thyroid tumors. Before thyroid surgery, none of the patients had received any treatment. With MiXCR, TCRdb reprocessed the PCR reads. The repertoire includes 15,000 to 20,000 clones, around a fifth of them detected once, and 20% to 25% sits in the top ten. The specimen was adjacent normal tissue. These receptors were obtained from a female donor with papillary thyroid cancer or a benign thyroid nodule (not recorded which). Some clones in this sample may be carry-over from other donors' samples.

This clone has only a few counts. The V and J genes are TRBV11-2 and TRBJ2-7, with TRBD1 identical over 7 bases. The V segment lost 7 bases and the J segment 4 bases; nucleotides outside the gene matches: 7. Germline V gene data show CDR1 as SGHAT and CDR2 as FQNNGV. CDR3 length: 13 amino acids. As DNA, the CDR3 is TGTGCCAGCATAATGGACAGGATTTACGAGCAGTACTTC. Translated: CASIMDRIYEQYF. The variable domain in full, with the rest retrieved from reference TRBV11-2 and TRBJ2-7, is EAGVAQSPRYKIIEKRQSVAFWCNPISGHATLYWYQQILGQGPKLLIQFQNNGVVDDSQLPKDRFSAERLKGVDSTLKIQPAKLEDSAVYLCASIMDRIYEQYFGPGTRLTVT.

On this clone: This may come from a read error, since a much larger clone is one base off. The sample carries other DNA sequences with the same CDR3. This chain links TRBV11-3 with TRBJ2-2; 7 positions match TRBD1. The CDR3 is made up of 15 amino acids. CDR1 SGHNT and CDR2 YENEEA come from the germline V gene. The chain's CDR3 is CAIRVGQETTGELFF. The DNA for the CDR3 is TGTGCCATCCGGGTTGGACAGGAGACCACCGGGGAGCTTTTTTTT.

Note on this clone: At the DNA level, this CDR3 is encoded by other sequences in the same sample as well. This sequence joins TRBV28 and TRBJ2-7; 7 bases map to TRBD1. The CDR3 covers 12 residues. Germline values: CDR1 MDHEN, CDR2 SYDVKM. The J segment lost 0 bases and the V segment lost 10 bases, leaving 3 bases of the junction unmatched. CDR3 nucleotide sequence: TGTGCCACACAGGGGACCTCCTACGAGCAGTACTTC. Amino acids: CATQGTSYEQYF.

The CDR3 DNA follows: TGTGCCAGTAGTATGTCAGCTAATTCACCCCTCCACTTT. Protein sequence: CASSMSANSPLHF. This rearrangement joins TRBV19 to TRBJ1-6, with D hard to call. CDR1 and CDR2 from the germline V gene are LNHDA and SQIVND (reference sequence). The CDR3 covers 13 residues. Trimming cost V 3 bases and J 6 bases, with 6 bases left between them. Looking up the rest from reference TRBV19 and TRBJ1-6 gives the full variable domain: DGGITQSPKYLFRKEGQNVTLSCEQNLNHDAMYWYRQDPGQGLRLIYYSQIVNDFQKGDIAEGYSVSREKKESFPLTVTSAQKNPTAFYLCASSMSANSPLHFGNGTRLTVT.

This rearrangement joins TRBV7-3 to TRBJ2-1; 9 nucleotides line up with TRBD2. The CDR3 sequence is 15 residues long. J was trimmed by 2 bases and V by 7 bases; bases with no gene match: 6. The germline V gene encodes CDR1 SGHTA and CDR2 FQGTGA. The CDR3 reads CASIPAGGAYNEQFF. The CDR3 nucleotides are TGTGCCAGCATCCCAGCGGGAGGCGCCTACAATGAGCAGTTCTTC.

The chain couples TRBV27 to TRBJ2-7; 7 bases are shared with TRBD1. After removal of 6 bases from V and 2 bases from J, the junction contained 10 bases not matched to a gene. CDR1 MNHEY and CDR2 SMNVEV come from the germline V gene (reference sequence). The CDR3 runs to 15 residues. The CDR3 DNA sequence: TGTGCCAGCAGCCTTAAGGGACAGCTTACCTACGAGCAGTACTTC. Residues: CASSLKGQLTYEQYF.

This clone was counted a few times. The genes are TRBV7-2 and TRBJ2-1, with unresolved D. This CDR3 spans 13 amino acids. The germline V gene encodes CDR1 SGHTA and CDR2 FQGNSA. V was shortened by 8 bases and J by 3 bases, with 11 bases between the two germline ends. Written as DNA, the CDR3 is TGTGCCAGCGGTGCACGCTACTACAATGAGCAGTTCTTC. As protein: CASGARYYNEQFF.

This clone occurred many times. The chain is built from TRBV30 and TRBJ2-7; D not resolved. The CDR3 covers 13 residues. CDR1 and CDR2 (germline): GTSNPN, SVGIG (reference sequence). Trimming removed 0 bases from V and 6 bases from J, with 12 bases in between. CDR3 DNA: TGTGCCTGGAGTGTAGGAAGGGTTCGCGAGCAGTACTTC. It translates to CAWSVGRVREQYF. Looking up the rest from reference TRBV30 and TRBJ2-7 gives the full variable domain: SQTIHQWPATLVQPVGSPLSLECTVEGTSNPNLYWYRQAAGRGLQLLFYSVGIGQISSEVPQNLSASRPQDRQFILSSKKLLLSDSGFYLCAWSVGRVREQYFGPGTRLTVT.

The chain joins TRBV6-4 to TRBJ2-3; 13 bases fit TRBD2. CDR1 and CDR2 from the germline V gene are MRHNA and SNTAGT. V lost 4 bases, J lost 2 bases, and 6 bases stayed unmatched. This CDR3 region has 17 residues. The CDR3 region is CASSGLAGGGITDTQYF. The CDR3 nucleotides are TGTGCCAGCAGTGGACTAGCGGGAGGAGGGATCACAGATACGCAGTATTTT.

The chain is built from TRBV20-1 and TRBJ1-2, with 8 bases matching TRBD1. This CDR3 spans 14 amino acids. The V segment lost 3 bases and the J segment 0 bases; nucleotides outside the gene matches: 3. CDR1 is DFQATT and CDR2 is SNEGSKA in the germline V gene (reference sequence). CDR3 DNA: TGCAGTGCTAGGGGACAGGCTGCTAACTATGGCTACACCTTC. This translates into CSARGQAANYGYTF.

The CDR3 loop is CASSLSGASTEAFF. The CDR3 nucleotides read TGTGCCAGCAGTTTGTCAGGGGCGAGCACTGAAGCTTTCTTT. The rearrangement links TRBV6-1 to TRBJ1-1; D is perhaps TRBD1 (6 bases). The CDR3 has 14 residues. From germline, CDR1 is MNHNS and CDR2 SASEGT. Trimming pared 5 bases from V and 4 bases from J, leaving 14 bases between.

In its sample, this clone was seen many times. The genes are TRBV27 and TRBJ1-3; 8 nucleotides align to TRBD1. Germline-derived CDR1 and CDR2 are MNHEY and SMNVEV (reference sequence). J was trimmed by 3 bases and V by 9 bases; bases with no gene match: 7. The CDR3 extends over 14 amino acids. CDR3 DNA sequence: TGTGCCAGTTGGACAGGGCTGGTTGGAAACACCATATATTTT. This gives the protein CASWTGLVGNTIYF.

A remark on this clone: Possible read error: a much larger clone is one base away. The chain uses TRBV12-3 or TRBV12-4 and TRBJ1-5; TRBD1 matches 8 bases. This CDR3 region has 13 residues. The J segment lost 2 bases and the V segment lost 11 bases, leaving 5 bases of the junction unmatched. CDR3 amino acids: CAGKQGGNQPQHF. DNA of the CDR3: TGTGCCGGCAAACAGGGGGGCAATCAGCCCCAGCATTTT.

This clone was recorded many times. For the CDR3, the DNA is TGTGCCAGCAGTTTTGGGCCAGTTCAAAACGAGCAGTACTTC. Protein product: CASSFGPVQNEQYF. V is TRBV12-3 or TRBV12-4 and J is TRBJ2-7, with D uncertain. CDR3 length: 14 residues. Between the trimmed V and J ends, which lost 3 bases and 5 bases, there was a span of 14 bases.

This chain connects TRBV18 to TRBJ1-3; D gene ambiguous. Germline lookup yields CDR1 KGHSH and CDR2 LQKENI. This CDR3 spans 15 amino acids. Trimming removed 3 bases from V and 4 bases from J, with 13 bases in between. The CDR3 loop is CASSPDPGGGNTIYF. The CDR3 DNA is TGTGCCAGCTCACCGGACCCCGGAGGCGGAAACACCATATATTTT.

This clone was seen only a few times. This may arise from a read error, as a much more abundant clone is one base away. The chain uses TRBV28 and TRBJ1-1; perhaps TRBD1 as D (6 bases). The CDR3 consists of 17 residues. V was cut by 6 bases and J by 4 bases, with 24 bases left in between. The germline gives CDR1 MDHEN, CDR2 SYDVKM. The CDR3: CASRPAVSGAQGTEAFF. CDR3 nucleotide sequence: TGTGCCAGCAGACCAGCCGTGTCGGGGGCGCAGGGCACTGAAGCTTTCTTT.

This chain joins TRBV12-3 or TRBV12-4 and TRBJ2-5, with 9 bases aligning to TRBD2. This CDR3 region has 14 residues. V shed 2 bases, J shed 5 bases, and the junction held 3 bases outside the gene matches. The CDR3, as DNA: TGTGCCAGCAGTTTATCGAGCGGGGGGGAGACCCAGTACTTC. Translation: CASSLSSGGETQYF.

V usage is TRBV12-3 or TRBV12-4 and J usage is TRBJ1-4; no reliable D call. V lost 3 bases to trimming and J lost 7 bases, with 12 bases between them. The CDR3 spans 14 residues. The CDR3: CASSLSKGSEKLFF. The CDR3 coding sequence is TGTGCCAGCAGTTTGTCCAAAGGGAGTGAAAAACTGTTTTTT.

Points on this clone: One end of the junction fails to match germline, which may point to a read error. Other DNA sequences in this specimen translate into the identical CDR3. The chain links TRBV11-2 to TRBJ1-1, with 7 bases that match TRBD1. CDR1 SGHAT and CDR2 FQNNGV come from the germline V gene. The CDR3 has 16 amino acids. The CDR3 region is CASSLKSGGASTEAFF. The CDR3 coding sequence is TGTGCCAGTAGCTTAAAGTCAGGGGGTGCGAGCACTGAAGCTTTCTTT.

This clone came up many times. The chain employs TRBV9 and TRBJ2-2; D remains ambiguous. The CDR3 is 12 amino acids. The V gene lost 0 bases and the J gene lost 3 bases, with 0 bases spanning the gap. Germline V gene lookup returns CDR1 SGDLS and CDR2 YYNGEE. The CDR3, as DNA: TGTGCCAGCAGCGTAGACACCGGGGAGCTGTTTTTT. It is translated as CASSVDTGELFF. The whole variable domain, remainder taken from reference TRBV9 and TRBJ2-2, is DSGVTQTPKHLITATGQRVTLRCSPRSGDLSVYWYQQSLDQGLQFLIQYYNGEERAKGNILERFSAQQFPDLHSELNLSSLELGDSALYFCASSVDTGELFFGEGSRLTVL.

This sequence joins TRBV5-1 and TRBJ1-1; possible D gene TRBD1, 5 bases. Germline loops: CDR1 SGHRS, CDR2 YFSETQ. The length of the CDR3 is 13 residues. Trimming took 3 bases from V and 0 from J, leaving 6 bases between them. The CDR3 is CASSSTVNTEAFF. In DNA, the CDR3 is TGCGCCAGCAGCTCGACAGTGAACACTGAAGCTTTCTTT.

This clone was detected many times. The genes are TRBV12-3 or TRBV12-4 and TRBJ2-1, with no clear D. V shed 2 bases and J shed 5 bases, with 10 bases lying between them. The CDR3 is 14 residues long. The CDR3 region has the DNA TGTGCCAGCAGTTTAATAAGGAGAAACAATGAGCAGTTCTTC. Translated, it gives CASSLIRRNNEQFF.

This clone has at least ten counts. The chain is built from TRBV30 and TRBJ2-7, with 11 nucleotides matching TRBD2. This CDR3 is built from 13 residues. Per the germline V gene, CDR1 is GTSNPN and CDR2 is SVGIG (reference sequence). V lost 5 bases and J lost 3; bases outside the gene matches: 3. CDR3 DNA sequence: TGTGCCTGGGCTAGCGGGGGGCACTACGAGCAGTACTTC. Translation gives CAWASGGHYEQYF.